Shown below are 32 T cell receptor beta chains from a single sample sequenced in a study of CD8 T cells in Susac syndrome. Random hexamers were used to reverse transcribe an amount of about 0.45 to 1 ug RNA. TCRdb used MiXCR to reprocess the immunoSEQ multiplex PCR reads, holding one entry per CDR3 protein. The table has approximately 200,000 distinct CDR3 sequences, roughly 96% seen once. Sequenced input: CD4+ T cells from PBMCs. These receptor sequences come from a human donor with multiple sclerosis.

This clonotype has just one count. The chain employs TRBV18 and TRBJ2-7; D is uncertain. Germline CDR1 and CDR2: KGHSH and LQKENI. The CDR3 contains 15 residues. V gave up 3 bases and J gave up 0 bases, with 12 bases separating them. As DNA, the CDR3 is TGTGCCAGCTCACCCCGACCCAGGAGCTCCTACGAGCAGTACTTC. Translation: CASSPRPRSSYEQYF.

This clonotype has more than one count but fewer than ten. The V gene is TRBV6-1, the J gene TRBJ2-7, with TRBD2 matching 10 bases. Germline lookup yields CDR1 MNHNS and CDR2 SASEGT. V was clipped by 6 bases and J by 4 bases; unmatched bases: 9. CDR3 size: 15 residues. CDR3 loop: CASSFSGRDGYEQYF. CDR3 sequence (DNA): TGTGCCAGCAGCTTCAGCGGGAGGGATGGGTACGAGCAGTACTTC.

For this clonotype: The junction does not match germline at one end; this may be a read error. This chain links TRBV29-1 with TRBJ1-2; D gene ambiguous. Looked up from germline, CDR1 is SQVTM and CDR2 is ANQGSEA. The CDR3 sequence is 12 residues long. The DNA for the CDR3 is TGCAGCGCGGAAGGCAGAACCTATGACTACACCTTC. Protein sequence: CSAEGRTYDYTF.

The chain has TRBV12-3 or TRBV12-4 and TRBJ2-3, with TRBD1 identical over 7 bases. The CDR3 covers 14 residues. The J segment lost 8 bases and the V segment lost 4 bases, leaving 9 bases of the junction unmatched. The CDR3 sequence is CASSSRTGAGTQYF. CDR3 DNA sequence: TGTGCCAGCAGTTCACGAACAGGGGCCGGTACGCAGTATTTT.

V usage is TRBV9 and J usage is TRBJ1-6; tentative D call: TRBD1 (6 bases). V gave up 4 bases and J gave up 8 bases, with 16 bases separating them. The CDR3 extends over 15 amino acids. Germline-derived CDR1 and CDR2 are SGDLS and YYNGEE. The CDR3 bases are TGTGCCAGCAGCAGCCTAGGACAGCTAGATTCACCCCTCCACTTT. It is translated as CASSSLGQLDSPLHF.

V gene TRBV20-1 combines with J gene TRBJ1-2, with D perhaps TRBD1 (5 bases). Germline V gives CDR1 DFQATT, CDR2 SNEGSKA (reference sequence). V lost 1 base, J lost 2 bases, and 8 bases lay in between. The CDR3 is made up of 13 amino acids. The CDR3 protein is CSARARENYGYTF. CDR3 DNA: TGCAGTGCTAGAGCCAGGGAGAACTATGGCTACACCTTC.

The chain combines TRBV24-1 with TRBJ2-1, with 9 bases lining up with TRBD2. Unmatched junction bases numbered 6, after V lost 9 bases and J lost 4 bases. The CDR3 is 14 residues long. Germline V gives CDR1 KGHDR, CDR2 SFDVKD. CDR3 DNA: TGTGCCACCTCGGGACTAGCCAAGTACAATGAGCAGTTCTTC. Amino acid sequence: CATSGLAKYNEQFF.

As to this clonotype: At one of its ends the junction is not consistent with the germline gene, which may arise from a read error. V and J are TRBV3-1 and TRBJ1-1; D unclear. The CDR3 is made up of 14 amino acids. From germline, CDR1 is LGHDT and CDR2 YNNKEL (reference sequence). For the CDR3, the DNA is TGTGCCAGCAGCCAAAGTCTTTTGAACACTGAAGCTTCCTTT. Protein sequence: CASSQSLLNTEASF.

This clonotype was seen more than once but under ten times. The gene calls are TRBV7-9 and TRBJ2-7, with a possible D match to TRBD1 (5 bases). Trimming removed 6 bases from V and 3 bases from J, with 9 bases in between. This CDR3 comprises 12 residues. CDR1 is SEHNR, CDR2 FQNEAQ, per germline (reference sequence). Here the CDR3 reads CASRYDSYEQYF. The CDR3 bases are TGTGCCAGCAGATACGACAGCTACGAGCAGTACTTC.

V and J are TRBV24-1 and TRBJ2-3; D may be TRBD2 (5 bases). Trimming left V 0 bases short and J 6 bases short, with 9 bases between. CDR3 size: 14 residues. Germline CDR1 reads KGHDR; CDR2 reads SFDVKD. CDR3 sequence (DNA): TGTGCCACCAGTGATTTGCGACGGGGTGATACGCAGTATTTT. This encodes CATSDLRRGDTQYF.

This clonotype appeared a single time. V and J are TRBV20-1 and TRBJ2-5; D ambiguous. The CDR3 consists of 14 residues. In germline, CDR1 is DFQATT, CDR2 SNEGSKA (reference sequence). Trimming cost V 1 base and J 0 bases, with 9 bases left between them. The CDR3 DNA reads TGCAGTGCTAGAGCCCGGATATACCAAGAGACCCAGTACTTC. Translated, it gives CSARARIYQETQYF.

This clonotype was recorded only once. This rearrangement joins TRBV12-3 or TRBV12-4 to TRBJ2-1; D not certain. V dropped 3 bases and J dropped 5 bases, with 14 bases sitting between them. The length of the CDR3 is 15 residues. DNA of the CDR3: TGTGCCAGCAGTTTCCAGAACAACTTTAACAATGAGCAGTTCTTC. It codes for CASSFQNNFNNEQFF.

V usage is TRBV7-3 and J usage is TRBJ2-7; maybe TRBD1 (8 bases). Germline V lookup: CDR1 SGHTA, CDR2 FQGTGA. This CDR3 is built from 13 residues. The V end was cut by 8 bases, the J end by 5 bases, with 16 bases between. The CDR3 protein is CASPRTGRDEQYF. The CDR3 nucleotides read TGTGCCAGCCCTAGGACAGGGAGGGACGAGCAGTACTTC.

This chain links TRBV5-1 with TRBJ2-7; 7 nucleotides line up with TRBD1. CDR1 and CDR2 from the germline V gene are SGHRS and YFSETQ. With 4 bases clipped from V and 0 bases from J, the junction kept 10 bases outside the gene matches. The CDR3 covers 16 residues. CDR3 region: CASSRRTGLSSYEQYF. CDR3 nucleotides: TGCGCCAGCAGCCGTAGGACAGGCCTTAGCTCCTACGAGCAGTACTTC. Supplemented by reference TRBV5-1 and TRBJ2-7, the full variable domain reads KAGVTQTPRYLIKTRGQQVTLSCSPISGHRSVSWYQQTPGQGLQFLFEYFSETQRNKGNFPGRFSGRQFSNSRSEMNVSTLELGDSALYLCASSRRTGLSSYEQYFGPGTRLTVT.

The V gene is TRBV3-1, the J gene TRBJ2-4; TRBD1 matches at 10 bases. The CDR3 totals 14 residues. The germline CDR1 and CDR2 sequences are LGHDT and YNNKEL (reference sequence). V was pared by 3 bases and J by 7 bases, with 3 bases of the junction left unmatched. Here the CDR3 DNA reads TGTGCCAGCAGCCACGGACAGGGGGATAACATTCAGTACTTC. Translating gives CASSHGQGDNIQYF.

The chain employs TRBV20-1 and TRBJ2-1; D is uncertain. V lost 6 bases and J 10 bases, leaving 10 bases between the germline ends. Germline V lookup: CDR1 DFQATT, CDR2 SNEGSKA (reference sequence). This CDR3 region has 10 residues. CDR3 bases: TGCAGTGCAGAACAGTGGGAGCAGTTCTTC. Its translation is CSAEQWEQFF.

The chain employs TRBV16 and TRBJ1-5; possibly TRBD1 for D (6 bases). The CDR3 spans 16 residues. V was cut by 4 bases and J by 0 bases, with 13 bases left in between. CDR1 and CDR2 from the germline V gene are KGHSY and FQNENV. CDR3 sequence: CASSPQEGGSNQPQHF. CDR3 bases: TGTGCCAGCAGCCCCCAGGAGGGGGGTAGCAATCAGCCCCAGCATTTT.

This chain joins TRBV3-1 and TRBJ2-3; D uncertain. Trimming stripped 3 bases from V and 6 bases from J, with 7 bases between. CDR1 LGHDT and CDR2 YNNKEL come from the germline V gene (reference sequence). The CDR3 extends over 12 amino acids. The CDR3 protein is CASSHYPDTQYF. The CDR3 nucleotides read TGTGCCAGCAGCCATTATCCCGATACGCAGTATTTT.

The V gene is TRBV12-3 or TRBV12-4, the J gene TRBJ2-1; D is uncertain. V was shortened by 5 bases and J by 0 bases, with 11 bases between the two germline ends. The CDR3 covers 15 residues. In DNA form, the CDR3 reads TGTGCCAGCAGTACGAGACCATACTCCTACAATGAGCAGTTCTTC. Amino acids: CASSTRPYSYNEQFF.

The V call is TRBV30, the J call TRBJ1-4; no clear D. The CDR3 sequence is 13 residues long. The germline V and J ends were trimmed by 4 bases and 8 bases, with 14 bases remaining between them. Germline-derived CDR1 and CDR2 are GTSNPN and SVGIG (reference sequence). CDR3 sequence (DNA): TGTGCCTGGACCCCCCCAGAAGAGGAAAAACTGTTTTTT. Encoded protein: CAWTPPEEEKLFF.

V and J are TRBV9 and TRBJ2-1; D is undetermined. Germline-derived CDR1 and CDR2 are SGDLS and YYNGEE. The CDR3 runs 13 residues. Trimming pared 3 bases from V and 8 bases from J, leaving 12 bases between. CDR3 nucleotides: TGTGCCAGCAGCGCAGACCTCAAGTATGAGCAGTTCTTC. Its translation is CASSADLKYEQFF.

The V call is TRBV29-1, the J call TRBJ1-1; maybe TRBD1 (6 bases). Germline assignment: CDR1 SQVTM and CDR2 ANQGSEA. The CDR3 extends over 14 amino acids. The V gene lost 7 bases and the J gene lost 5 bases, with 20 bases spanning the gap. As DNA, the CDR3 is TGCAGCGGATTGGCAGGGGATCGGGGAACTGAAGCTTTCTTT. Protein product: CSGLAGDRGTEAFF.

The V call is TRBV4-2, the J call TRBJ2-3, with 10 bases matching TRBD2. J lost 3 bases, V lost 5 bases, and 8 bases had no gene match. This CDR3 is 16 amino acids long. Germline V gives CDR1 LGHNA, CDR2 YNFKEQ. CDR3 DNA: TGTGCCAGCAGCGAGGGACTAGCGCTGGGAACAGATACGCAGTATTTT. This codes for CASSEGLALGTDTQYF.

V usage is TRBV11-3 and J usage is TRBJ2-1; D gene ambiguous. Trimming took off 3 bases at V and 0 bases at J, with 18 bases between the two ends. This CDR3 spans 18 amino acids. Germline V lookup: CDR1 SGHNT, CDR2 YENEEA. CDR3 residues: CASSLSSDVHGSYNEQFF. In DNA, the CDR3 is TGTGCCAGCAGCTTGAGCTCGGACGTCCACGGCTCCTACAATGAGCAGTTCTTC.

The rearrangement joins TRBV3-1 to TRBJ2-7; D uncertain. Germline V gene lookup returns CDR1 LGHDT and CDR2 YNNKEL (reference sequence). Between the trimmed V and J ends, which lost 2 bases and 0 bases, there was a span of 8 bases. The CDR3 runs 14 residues. This CDR3 reads CASSQSQLSYEQYF. The CDR3 region has the DNA TGTGCCAGCAGCCAATCCCAGCTCTCCTACGAGCAGTACTTC.

This clonotype has a single count. The gene calls are TRBV7-2 and TRBJ2-1, with D perhaps TRBD1 (6 bases). This CDR3 comprises 15 residues. From germline, CDR1 is SGHTA and CDR2 FQGNSA. Trimming shortened V by 4 bases and J by 8 bases, and 18 bases separated the two germline ends. CDR3 sequence (DNA): TGTGCCAGCAGCTCCGACAGGACAACGGGGCATGAGCAGTTCTTC. It encodes CASSSDRTTGHEQFF.

A note on this clonotype: The junction and the germline gene differ at one end; a read error may be behind it. The V gene is TRBV24-1, the J gene TRBJ2-7; possibly TRBD1 or TRBD2 for D (5 bases each). Germline CDR1 reads KGHDR; CDR2 reads SFDVKD. This CDR3 contains 15 residues. The CDR3 sequence is CATSDLAGTGYGQYF. CDR3 nucleotides: TGTGCCACCAGTGATTTGGCCGGGACGGGCTACGGGCAGTACTTC.

The rearrangement links TRBV18 to TRBJ2-7, with TRBD2 as a possible D gene (6 bases). The V end was cut by 1 base, the J end by 5 bases, with 18 bases between. Germline CDR1 KGHSH, CDR2 LQKENI. This CDR3 region has 16 residues. CDR3 sequence reads: CASSPRDSWEADEQYF. The CDR3 DNA reads TGTGCCAGCTCACCACGGGACTCCTGGGAGGCGGACGAGCAGTACTTC.

This chain joins TRBV14 and TRBJ2-6; TRBD1 might be the D (6 bases). Trimming removed 8 bases from V and 4 bases from J, with 12 bases in between. Germline CDR1 SGHDN, CDR2 FVKESK. The CDR3 totals 14 residues. Written as DNA, the CDR3 is TGTGCCAGCCGGCAGGGGTCCGGGGCCAACGTCCTGACTTTC. This translates into CASRQGSGANVLTF.

V usage is TRBV20-1 and J usage is TRBJ1-1, with D uncertain. The CDR3 has 13 amino acids. The V gene lost 1 base and the J gene lost 3 bases, with 9 bases spanning the gap. Germline V lookup: CDR1 DFQATT, CDR2 SNEGSKA (reference sequence). As DNA, the CDR3 is TGCAGTGCTAGAGTCGACTCCTACACTGAAGCTTTCTTT. Translating gives CSARVDSYTEAFF.

The chain carries TRBV6-5 and TRBJ1-4; D is uncertain. Trimming left V 6 bases short and J 8 bases short, with 13 bases between. The CDR3 consists of 13 residues. Germline values: CDR1 MNHEY, CDR2 SVGAGI. The CDR3 here is CASSVRTGEKLFF. The CDR3 coding sequence is TGTGCCAGCAGCGTGAGGACGGGGGAAAAACTGTTTTTT.

This chain uses TRBV2 with TRBJ1-6; maybe TRBD1 (5 bases). Trimming removed 4 bases from V and 8 bases from J, with 12 bases in between. CDR1 is SNHLY and CDR2 is FYNNEI in the germline V gene. The length of the CDR3 is 14 residues. As DNA, the CDR3 is TGTGCCAGCAGTGTAACAGGAAGGGATTCACCCCTCCACTTT. Amino acid sequence: CASSVTGRDSPLHF.